Below are 8 T cell receptor beta chains sequenced from a single sample in a study of blood T cell repertoires in COVID-19. Produced via immunoSEQ multiplex PCR; TCRdb's table is partial and in-frame only. The table records around 300,000 clones, 80% to 90% of them present only once. Material: PBMCs or T cells enriched from blood (not recorded which). These receptors originate from a woman in her twenties or thirties who had recovered from COVID-19.

DNA for the CDR3: TGTGCCAGCAGCACCGGGGGGTACAATGAGCAGTTCTTC. Its protein is CASSTGGYNEQFF. This sequence joins TRBV9 and TRBJ2-1, with 7 positions matching TRBD2. Germline trimming cut 4 bases from V and 4 bases from J; bases unmatched to any gene: 2. CDR3 size: 13 residues. The V gene's germline CDR1 is SGDLS and CDR2 YYNGEE.

The chain joins TRBV27 to TRBJ1-2, with 8 positions matching TRBD1. Germline V gives CDR1 MNHEY, CDR2 SMNVEV (reference sequence). V dropped 6 bases and J dropped 6; count of bases not matched to a gene: 9. CDR3 length equals 14 residues. The chain's CDR3 is CASSPSDRGHGYTF. CDR3 bases: TGTGCCAGCAGCCCCTCTGACAGGGGACATGGCTACACCTTC.

The V gene is TRBV9, the J gene TRBJ1-4, with D possibly matching TRBD1 (5 bases). V dropped 0 bases and J dropped 10 bases, with 10 bases sitting between them. The V gene's germline CDR1 is SGDLS and CDR2 YYNGEE. The CDR3 sequence is 13 residues long. The CDR3 loop is CASSVDPTGKLFF. In nucleotides, the CDR3 is TGTGCCAGCAGCGTAGATCCAACAGGAAAACTGTTTTTT.

The chain couples TRBV4-1 to TRBJ2-7; D perhaps matches TRBD1 (6 bases). Germline CDR1 MGHRA, CDR2 YSYEKL. The CDR3 totals 15 residues. Trimming shortened V by 0 bases and J by 6 bases, and 15 bases separated the two germline ends. The CDR3 nucleotides read TGCGCCAGCAGCCAAGAAGTCCCAGGGGTCGGCGAGCAGTACTTC. This sequence encodes CASSQEVPGVGEQYF.

The CDR3 sequence: CASSPPTAGGYTF. In DNA, the CDR3 is TGTGCCAGCAGTCCCCCGACGGCGGGAGGCTACACCTTC. The V gene is TRBV28, the J gene TRBJ1-2; D remains unclear. Trimming removed 5 bases from V and 8 bases from J, with 15 bases in between. Germline-derived CDR1 and CDR2 are MDHEN and SYDVKM. The CDR3 is 13 amino acids.

The rearrangement uses TRBV4-3 and TRBJ1-3; 7 positions agree with TRBD1. The V segment lost 1 base and the J segment 4 bases; nucleotides outside the gene matches: 4. This CDR3 region has 15 residues. CDR1 and CDR2 (germline): LGHNA, YSLEER. Here the CDR3 reads CASSQARGAGNTIYF. The CDR3 region has the DNA TGCGCCAGCAGCCAAGCCAGGGGGGCCGGAAACACCATATATTTT.

The rearrangement links TRBV7-2 to TRBJ2-1; TRBD2 matches at 7 bases. The CDR3 has 14 amino acids. The germline gives CDR1 SGHTA, CDR2 FQGNSA. V dropped 1 base and J dropped 4; count of bases not matched to a gene: 1. The CDR3 is CASSLGTRYNEQFF. The CDR3 nucleotides are TGTGCCAGCAGCTTAGGGACTAGGTACAATGAGCAGTTCTTC.

The chain is built from TRBV7-9 and TRBJ1-1; D gene unclear. Per germline, CDR1 SEHNR and CDR2 FQNEAQ (reference sequence). The CDR3 spans 14 residues. V was cut by 1 base and J by 4 bases, with 10 bases left in between. The CDR3 protein is CASSLVPEGTEAFF. The CDR3 coding sequence is TGTGCCAGCAGCTTAGTACCGGAGGGCACTGAAGCTTTCTTT.